These 10 T cell receptor beta chains came from one sample sequenced in a study of shared clonotypes between healthy human individuals. This table comes from immunoSEQ multiplex PCR, and its TCRdb copy is limited to in-frame clones, with some not included. The sample lists over a million clones, around 76% seen once, with 1.2% to 1.5% in the top ten. Input material: memory CD4+ T cells sorted from blood. Subset specified: CD45RA-negative fraction. The source is a man between 18 and 35 years old in good health.

The CDR3 here is CASSFPGQGRESSGNTIYF. For the CDR3, the DNA is TGTGCCAGTAGTTTTCCGGGACAGGGTAGGGAGAGCTCTGGAAACACCATATATTTT. The chain carries TRBV19 and TRBJ1-3; 9 bases agree with TRBD1. The CDR3 runs to 19 residues. Germline V CDR1 and CDR2: LNHDA, SQIVND (reference sequence). The J segment lost 0 bases and the V segment lost 5 bases, leaving 14 bases of the junction unmatched.

The table lists this clone with a count of one. The V gene is TRBV18, the J gene TRBJ1-1; tentative D call: TRBD1 (5 bases). Looked up from germline, CDR1 is KGHSH and CDR2 is LQKENI. The CDR3 is made up of 16 amino acids. V lost 4 bases and J 4 bases, leaving 19 bases between the germline ends. Here the CDR3 reads CASSHSTALAGTEAFF. In DNA, the CDR3 is TGTGCCAGCTCACACTCGACAGCACTGGCGGGCACTGAAGCTTTCTTT. The full variable domain, in which reference TRBV18 and TRBJ1-1 provide the parts outside the CDR3, is NAGVMQNPRHLVRRRGQEARLRCSPMKGHSHVYWYRQLPEEGLKFMVYLQKENIIDESGMPKERFSAEFPKEGPSILRIQQVVRGDSAAYFCASSHSTALAGTEAFFGQGTRLTVV.

The chain couples TRBV5-6 to TRBJ2-3; D is ambiguous. V lost 7 bases, J lost 4 bases, and 16 bases lay in between. CDR1 and CDR2 (germline): SGHDT, YYEEEE. This CDR3 spans 14 amino acids. The CDR3 DNA follows: TGTGCCAGCGGCATTGTCCCAGGAGCAGATACGCAGTATTTT. Protein sequence: CASGIVPGADTQYF.

This sequence joins TRBV5-1 and TRBJ2-3; no clear D. The CDR3 sequence is 18 residues long. In germline, CDR1 is SGHRS, CDR2 YFSETQ. V lost 3 bases to trimming and J lost 3 bases, with 23 bases between them. The CDR3 spells CASSYQPSVSGATDTQYF. The CDR3 nucleotides are TGCGCCAGCAGCTATCAACCGAGCGTATCAGGAGCGACAGATACGCAGTATTTT.

V is TRBV4-1 and J is TRBJ2-3, with D possibly matching TRBD2 (6 bases). The CDR3 is made up of 15 amino acids. Germline-derived CDR1 and CDR2 are MGHRA and YSYEKL. The V and J ends lost 8 bases and 0 bases respectively, with 15 bases between them. The CDR3 DNA reads TGCGCCAGCGCCCTCGCGGGGCTAAGCACAGATACGCAGTATTTT. Protein: CASALAGLSTDTQYF.

The rearrangement uses TRBV5-1 and TRBJ2-7; TRBD2 matches at 9 bases. Germline V gives CDR1 SGHRS, CDR2 YFSETQ. The length of the CDR3 is 14 residues. V shed 1 base, J shed 7 bases, and the junction held 6 bases outside the gene matches. The CDR3 sequence: CASSLYSGGGEQYF. The CDR3 nucleotides read TGCGCCAGCAGCTTGTATAGCGGGGGAGGAGAGCAGTACTTC.

The V call is TRBV18, the J call TRBJ2-5; TRBD1 matches at 8 bases. CDR3 length equals 14 residues. V shed 1 base, J shed 5 bases, and the junction held 3 bases outside the gene matches. In germline, CDR1 is KGHSH, CDR2 LQKENI. The chain's CDR3 is CASSPLQGAETQYF. The CDR3 coding sequence is TGTGCCAGCTCACCACTTCAGGGGGCCGAGACCCAGTACTTC.

This clone has a single count. The chain links TRBV6-6 to TRBJ2-7; the match to TRBD2 covers 9 bases. Per the germline V gene, CDR1 is MNHNY and CDR2 is SVGAGI (reference sequence). The CDR3 has 14 amino acids. The V segment lost 6 bases and the J segment 3 bases; nucleotides outside the gene matches: 6. The CDR3 loop reads CASSRGLAIYEQYF. The CDR3, as DNA: TGTGCCAGCAGCAGAGGACTAGCGATCTACGAGCAGTACTTC.

Concerning this clone: It may be a read error: a sequence one base away is much more abundant. Other DNA variants within this sample encode the same CDR3. The chain employs TRBV6-1 and TRBJ1-5; tentatively, D is TRBD1 (5 bases). Trimming shortened V by 2 bases and J by 4 bases, and 6 bases separated the two germline ends. The CDR3 is 13 amino acids. The germline V gene encodes CDR1 MNHNS and CDR2 SASEGT. The CDR3 DNA sequence: TGTGCCAGCAGTGAACGGGGGAATCAGCCCCAGCATTTT. This translates into CASSERGNQPQHF.

This chain joins TRBV7-2 and TRBJ2-7, with TRBD1 as a possible D gene (5 bases). Germline loops: CDR1 SGHTA, CDR2 FQGNSA. CDR3 size: 14 residues. The V gene lost 5 bases and the J gene lost 0 bases, with 11 bases spanning the gap. The CDR3: CASSRITGSYEQYF. Here the CDR3 DNA reads TGTGCCAGCAGCCGGATAACAGGCTCCTACGAGCAGTACTTC.